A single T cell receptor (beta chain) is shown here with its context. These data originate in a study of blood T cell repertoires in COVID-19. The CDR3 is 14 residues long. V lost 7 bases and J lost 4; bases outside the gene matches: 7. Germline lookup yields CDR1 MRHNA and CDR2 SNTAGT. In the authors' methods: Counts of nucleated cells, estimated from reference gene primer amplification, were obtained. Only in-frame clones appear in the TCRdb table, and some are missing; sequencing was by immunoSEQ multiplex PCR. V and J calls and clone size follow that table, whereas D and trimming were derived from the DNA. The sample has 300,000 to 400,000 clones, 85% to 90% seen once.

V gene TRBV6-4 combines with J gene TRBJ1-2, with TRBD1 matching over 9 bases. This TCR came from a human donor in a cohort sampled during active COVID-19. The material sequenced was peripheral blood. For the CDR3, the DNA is TGTGCCAGCAACGTGACAGGGGGACCCTATGGCTACACCTTC. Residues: CASNVTGGPYGYTF.